Listed below are T cell receptor beta chains from one sample, sequenced in a study of cytomegalovirus exposure and HLA in healthy donors. Assay used: immunoSEQ multiplex PCR; TCRdb lists only in-frame clones, some missing. The table lists fewer than 200,000 clones, approximately 89% of them singletons. The sequenced sample was PBMCs. The receptors were gathered from a man aged 25 to 40 in good health and CMV-seropositive. Both conserved end residues are part of each CDR3. The order of the fields is clone size, J gene, V gene, CDR3 protein. Clone size, where shown, is once, few, many, or a class for clones that have expanded.

clone size: .
J gene: TRBJ2-2
V gene: TRBV7-9
CDR3 protein: CASRTGGDTGELFF

clone size: .
J gene: TRBJ2-7
V gene: TRBV4-1
CDR3 protein: CASSQEFTRGPSLGQYF

clone size: few
J gene: TRBJ1-5
V gene: TRBV2
CDR3 protein: CASSELSTQPQHF

clone size: .
J gene: TRBJ1-5
V gene: TRBV27
CDR3 protein: CASSLVGVGSNQPQHF

clone size: .
J gene: TRBJ1-1
V gene: TRBV5-5
CDR3 protein: CASSLSPQTEAFF

clone size: .
J gene: TRBJ1-6
V gene: TRBV18
CDR3 protein: CASSPGTQESANSPLHF

clone size: .
J gene: TRBJ1-2
V gene: TRBV28
CDR3 protein: CASSLSAGGNGYTF

clone size: .
J gene: TRBJ1-4
V gene: TRBV5-1
CDR3 protein: CASSLGWDPGWTNEKLFF

clone size: .
J gene: TRBJ2-5
V gene: TRBV27
CDR3 protein: CASSLSTGEETQYF

clone size: .
J gene: TRBJ1-1
V gene: TRBV5-4
CDR3 protein: CASTQQGVTEAFF

clone size: .
J gene: TRBJ1-5
V gene: TRBV6-1
CDR3 protein: CASSFLGGADQPQHF

clone size: .
J gene: TRBJ2-1
V gene: TRBV4-3
CDR3 protein: CASSQARQGTDEQFF

clone size: few
J gene: TRBJ1-3
V gene: TRBV27
CDR3 protein: CASSQLDGNTIYF

clone size: .
J gene: TRBJ2-1
V gene: TRBV4-1
CDR3 protein: CASSQDGTGYNEQFF

clone size: .
J gene: TRBJ2-1
V gene: TRBV7-5
CDR3 protein: CARSLRSVNRHEQFF

clone size: .
J gene: TRBJ2-7
V gene: TRBV6-1
CDR3 protein: CASSEAGLLYEQYF

clone size: .
J gene: TRBJ2-5
V gene: TRBV28
CDR3 protein: CASSLPRQGRGIETQYF

clone size: .
J gene: TRBJ2-1
V gene: TRBV2
CDR3 protein: CASSQTGGDYNEQFF

clone size: .
J gene: TRBJ2-1
V gene: TRBV10-3
CDR3 protein: CAISDPEAVGPNNEQFF

clone size: few
J gene: TRBJ1-2
V gene: TRBV10-3
CDR3 protein: CAISGGGDGYTF

clone size: .
J gene: TRBJ1-2
V gene: TRBV27
CDR3 protein: CASSLYPSYGYTF

clone size: .
J gene: TRBJ1-4
V gene: TRBV5-1
CDR3 protein: CASSYGDANEKLFF

clone size: .
J gene: TRBJ1-2
V gene: TRBV9
CDR3 protein: CASSVERDLNYGYTF

clone size: .
J gene: TRBJ2-7
V gene: TRBV6-1
CDR3 protein: CASDQGHEQYF

clone size: few
J gene: TRBJ2-7
V gene: TRBV25-1
CDR3 protein: CASSPGQGRYEQYF

clone size: .
J gene: TRBJ2-2
V gene: TRBV5-1
CDR3 protein: CASSLEEASFPGELFF

clone size: .
J gene: TRBJ2-5
V gene: TRBV19
CDR3 protein: CASRSPGLAGQETQYF

clone size: .
J gene: TRBJ2-3
V gene: TRBV5-1
CDR3 protein: CASSPPTSGRGTDTQYF

clone size: once
J gene: TRBJ1-1
V gene: TRBV11-2
CDR3 protein: CASSSDGYPLEAFF

clone size: .
J gene: TRBJ2-7
V gene: TRBV2
CDR3 protein: CASSEFTGLPYEQYF

clone size: .
J gene: TRBJ2-5
V gene: TRBV29-1
CDR3 protein: CSVERAEVQETQYF

clone size: few
J gene: TRBJ1-2
V gene: TRBV6-5
CDR3 protein: CASQPEDGYGYTF

clone size: .
J gene: TRBJ2-7
V gene: TRBV27
CDR3 protein: CASTRTRGGSYEQYF

clone size: .
J gene: TRBJ1-2
V gene: TRBV6-6
CDR3 protein: CASSYGGNTF

clone size: .
J gene: TRBJ2-7
V gene: TRBV11-1
CDR3 protein: CASSSEPTTDEQYF

clone size: .
J gene: TRBJ2-2
V gene: TRBV7-6
CDR3 protein: CASRSIAGELFF